Listed below are T cell receptor beta chains from one sample, sequenced in a study of T-cell memory formation after mild COVID-19. TCRdb used MiXCR to reprocess the 5' RACE reads, holding one entry per CDR3 protein. In the table there are nearly 250,000 distinct CDR3 sequences, 15% to 19% of which are singletons. Material for sequencing was PBMCs or a T cell subset sorted from them (not recorded which). The source is an adult woman who had mild COVID-19 (a few samples of this study predate the infection). Cell type and time point are not known. Each CDR3 is given with its conserved first and last residue. The D gene is left open where the match is weak. Size is stated for part of the rows, as once, few or many counts, or as a class when the clone is expanded.

clone_size: NA
d_call: NA
v_call: TRBV24-1
j_call: TRBJ2-1
cdr3_nt: TGTGCCACCAGTGACCCGGGACGCCGGAATGAGCAGTTCTTC
cdr3_aa: CATSDPGRRNEQFF

clone_size: NA
d_call: TRBD1
v_call: TRBV6-6
j_call: TRBJ1-5
cdr3_nt: TGTGCCAGCAGCCCCGGACAGGGGGCCCTCAATCAGCCCCAGCATTTT
cdr3_aa: CASSPGQGALNQPQHF

clone_size: NA
d_call: TRBD2
v_call: TRBV12-3/TRBV12-4
j_call: TRBJ2-7
cdr3_nt: TGTGCCAGCAGATCTTTAGCGGGTCCCTACGAGCAGTACTTC
cdr3_aa: CASRSLAGPYEQYF

clone_size: few
d_call: NA
v_call: TRBV4-3
j_call: TRBJ2-3
cdr3_nt: TGCGCCAGCAGCCAAGAATTCAGGGGCGTAGATACGCAGTATTTT
cdr3_aa: CASSQEFRGVDTQYF

clone_size: few
d_call: TRBD1
v_call: TRBV6-2/TRBV6-3
j_call: TRBJ1-5
cdr3_nt: TGTGCCAGCAGGGGACAGAAGGCATCATTCGGCAATCAGCCCCAGCATTTT
cdr3_aa: CASRGQKASFGNQPQHF

clone_size: few
d_call: NA
v_call: TRBV7-8
j_call: TRBJ1-2
cdr3_nt: TGTGCCAGCAGCTTAGATTCTTGGGGATCCTATGGCTACACCTTC
cdr3_aa: CASSLDSWGSYGYTF

clone_size: few
d_call: NA
v_call: TRBV7-2
j_call: TRBJ1-3
cdr3_nt: TGTGCCAGCAGCTTCGGGTCAGGGACGGGAAACACCATATATTTT
cdr3_aa: CASSFGSGTGNTIYF

clone_size: few
d_call: TRBD2
v_call: TRBV6-6
j_call: TRBJ2-7
cdr3_nt: TGTGCCAGCAGGCGACTAGCGGACGTCGGAGAGCAGTACTTC
cdr3_aa: CASRRLADVGEQYF

clone_size: NA
d_call: NA
v_call: TRBV7-2
j_call: TRBJ1-1
cdr3_nt: TGTGCCAGCAGCTTCCCCTTGGGGGGACACACTGAAGCTTTCTTT
cdr3_aa: CASSFPLGGHTEAFF

clone_size: NA
d_call: NA
v_call: TRBV5-6
j_call: TRBJ2-3
cdr3_nt: TGTGCCAGCAGCAGGACCGGCTCGGAGACGCAGTATTTT
cdr3_aa: CASSRTGSETQYF

clone_size: NA
d_call: TRBD1
v_call: TRBV20-1
j_call: TRBJ1-1
cdr3_nt: TGCAGTGATAGAGAGGGGGCGAGGGACACTGAAGCTTTCTTT
cdr3_aa: CSDREGARDTEAFF

clone_size: many
d_call: TRBD1
v_call: TRBV10-3
j_call: TRBJ1-1
cdr3_nt: TGTGCCATCACCCGGGACAGGGATAACACTGAAGCTTTCTTT
cdr3_aa: CAITRDRDNTEAFF

clone_size: NA
d_call: NA
v_call: TRBV20-1
j_call: TRBJ1-2
cdr3_nt: TGCAGTGCTAGAGATCGGGGGGGCGGCTATGGCTACACCTTC
cdr3_aa: CSARDRGGGYGYTF

clone_size: few
d_call: NA
v_call: TRBV24-1
j_call: TRBJ1-1
cdr3_nt: TGTGCCACCAGTGAGTATGGAGAGGCTTTCTTT
cdr3_aa: CATSEYGEAFF

clone_size: NA
d_call: NA
v_call: TRBV2
j_call: TRBJ1-1
cdr3_nt: TGTGCCAGCCACCCCCAGGGATCGCGAAACACTGAAGCTTTCTTT
cdr3_aa: CASHPQGSRNTEAFF

clone_size: few
d_call: TRBD1
v_call: TRBV24-1
j_call: TRBJ2-1
cdr3_nt: TGTGCCACCAGTCATTGGGGACAGGGGGCTTGGGATGAGCAGTTCTTC
cdr3_aa: CATSHWGQGAWDEQFF

clone_size: NA
d_call: NA
v_call: TRBV2
j_call: TRBJ1-2
cdr3_nt: TGTGCCAGCAGTCTGAGGACAAGTAACTATGGCTACACCTTC
cdr3_aa: CASSLRTSNYGYTF

clone_size: NA
d_call: NA
v_call: TRBV5-8
j_call: TRBJ1-6
cdr3_nt: TGTGCCAGCAGCTTGGGACACTCGGACCCGTCTATTTCACCCCTCCACTTT
cdr3_aa: CASSLGHSDPSISPLHF

clone_size: NA
d_call: TRBD1
v_call: TRBV12-3/TRBV12-4
j_call: TRBJ2-2
cdr3_nt: TGTGCCAGCAGAAAAATGACAGGGAGAGGCGGGGAGCTGTTTTTT
cdr3_aa: CASRKMTGRGGELFF

clone_size: few
d_call: TRBD2
v_call: TRBV5-4
j_call: TRBJ2-2
cdr3_nt: TGTGCCAGCAGCAAGGGACTAGCGGGGGGCAACACCGGGGAGCTGTTTTTT
cdr3_aa: CASSKGLAGGNTGELFF

clone_size: NA
d_call: TRBD1
v_call: TRBV20-1
j_call: TRBJ1-2
cdr3_nt: TGCAGTGCTCCTGCCGGGACAGGGATCGGGAATAGAGGCTACACCTTC
cdr3_aa: CSAPAGTGIGNRGYTF

clone_size: NA
d_call: NA
v_call: TRBV6-6
j_call: TRBJ1-2
cdr3_nt: TGTGACAGCAGTTACTCGTTGGACCGCGGGTCTGGCTACACCTTC
cdr3_aa: CDSSYSLDRGSGYTF

clone_size: many
d_call: TRBD1
v_call: TRBV4-1
j_call: TRBJ1-1
cdr3_nt: TGCGCCAGCAGCTTTGACAGGGGGAACACTGAAGCTTTCTTT
cdr3_aa: CASSFDRGNTEAFF

clone_size: few
d_call: NA
v_call: TRBV4-3
j_call: TRBJ2-7
cdr3_nt: TGCGCCAGCAGCCAAGCTGGAAAGGGTTACGAGCAGTACTTC
cdr3_aa: CASSQAGKGYEQYF

clone_size: NA
d_call: NA
v_call: TRBV1
j_call: TRBJ1-3
cdr3_nt: TGCACCAGAACCGGGACTGGAACCTCTGAGGGAAACACCATATATTTT
cdr3_aa: CTRTGTGTSEGNTIYF

clone_size: few
d_call: NA
v_call: TRBV20-1
j_call: TRBJ2-3
cdr3_nt: TGCAGTGTATCTAGGCGCAGGGGCTTCGGGGGAAACACAGATACGCAGTATTTT
cdr3_aa: CSVSRRRGFGGNTDTQYF

clone_size: NA
d_call: NA
v_call: TRBV6-2/TRBV6-3
j_call: TRBJ1-2
cdr3_nt: TGTGCCAGCAGTTATGGAGCCTATCCGGTCGGCTACACCTTC
cdr3_aa: CASSYGAYPVGYTF

clone_size: once
d_call: NA
v_call: TRBV18
j_call: TRBJ2-3
cdr3_nt: TGTGCCAGCGCCGCCGGGGGAGATACGCAGTATTTT
cdr3_aa: CASAAGGDTQYF

clone_size: NA
d_call: NA
v_call: TRBV7-2
j_call: TRBJ1-2
cdr3_nt: TGTGCCAGCAGCAAGTTTGAGGCTGGCTACACCTTC
cdr3_aa: CASSKFEAGYTF

clone_size: NA
d_call: TRBD1
v_call: TRBV30
j_call: TRBJ1-1
cdr3_nt: TGTGCCTGGAGTGTAATGGACAGGGTGAACACTGAAGCTTTCTTT
cdr3_aa: CAWSVMDRVNTEAFF

clone_size: few
d_call: TRBD2
v_call: TRBV20-1
j_call: TRBJ2-1
cdr3_nt: TGCAGTGCCATCCGGGCTAGCGGCCTCAGTGAGCAGTTCTTC
cdr3_aa: CSAIRASGLSEQFF

clone_size: few
d_call: NA
v_call: TRBV12-3/TRBV12-4
j_call: TRBJ2-7
cdr3_nt: TGTGCCAGCAGCAAACTAGTCGCCCGCGAGCAGTACTTC
cdr3_aa: CASSKLVAREQYF

clone_size: NA
d_call: NA
v_call: TRBV10-3
j_call: TRBJ2-5
cdr3_nt: TGTGCCATCAGTGACTCCCGAGAGACCCAGTACTTC
cdr3_aa: CAISDSRETQYF

clone_size: NA
d_call: NA
v_call: TRBV18
j_call: TRBJ1-2
cdr3_nt: TGTGCCAGCTCACCGTTTAAACCTGACACCAACTATGGCTACACCTTC
cdr3_aa: CASSPFKPDTNYGYTF

clone_size: few
d_call: TRBD1
v_call: TRBV15
j_call: TRBJ2-5
cdr3_nt: TGTGCCACCAGCAGACCCTCCAGGACAGGAGCCTTCCAAGAGACCCAGTACTTC
cdr3_aa: CATSRPSRTGAFQETQYF

clone_size: few
d_call: TRBD2
v_call: TRBV9
j_call: TRBJ2-2
cdr3_nt: TGTGCCAGCAGCGCCCGTCTAGCGGGAGTCCCCGGGGAGCTGTTTTTT
cdr3_aa: CASSARLAGVPGELFF

clone_size: NA
d_call: NA
v_call: TRBV6-5
j_call: TRBJ2-1
cdr3_nt: TGTGCCAGCAGCCCGCTGAGCTCCTACAATGAGCAGTTCTTC
cdr3_aa: CASSPLSSYNEQFF

clone_size: many
d_call: TRBD1
v_call: TRBV7-2
j_call: TRBJ1-5
cdr3_nt: TGTGCCAGCAGCTTAGGACAGGGAGAGCCCCAGCATTTT
cdr3_aa: CASSLGQGEPQHF

clone_size: NA
d_call: TRBD2
v_call: TRBV18
j_call: TRBJ2-3
cdr3_nt: TGTGCCAGCTCACCTGGAACGCGACTAGCCGCCCGGGAGTATTTT
cdr3_aa: CASSPGTRLAAREYF

clone_size: NA
d_call: TRBD2
v_call: TRBV12-3/TRBV12-4
j_call: TRBJ2-7
cdr3_nt: TGTGCCAGCAAGCGGGGCAACTACGAGCAGTACTTC
cdr3_aa: CASKRGNYEQYF

clone_size: NA
d_call: NA
v_call: TRBV2
j_call: TRBJ2-7
cdr3_nt: TGTGCCAGCAGTTCTCTACCCTACGAGCAGTACTTC
cdr3_aa: CASSSLPYEQYF

clone_size: few
d_call: NA
v_call: TRBV2
j_call: TRBJ2-7
cdr3_nt: TGTGCCAGCAGTGCCCGCAGGGAGCAGTACTTC
cdr3_aa: CASSARREQYF

clone_size: few
d_call: TRBD1
v_call: TRBV18
j_call: TRBJ2-7
cdr3_nt: TGTGCCAGTTCCAGGGGGACGGAAAATTACGAGCAGTACTTC
cdr3_aa: CASSRGTENYEQYF

clone_size: NA
d_call: NA
v_call: TRBV12-3/TRBV12-4
j_call: TRBJ1-1
cdr3_nt: TGTGCCAGCAGTTTCCGCCATATGAACACTGAAGCTTTCTTT
cdr3_aa: CASSFRHMNTEAFF

clone_size: few
d_call: NA
v_call: TRBV7-2
j_call: TRBJ2-5
cdr3_nt: TGTGCCAGCAGCTTAAGAGCTGGGCCGGAGACCCAGTACTTC
cdr3_aa: CASSLRAGPETQYF

clone_size: NA
d_call: TRBD1
v_call: TRBV7-9
j_call: TRBJ1-6
cdr3_nt: TGTGCCAGCATGCCCCGTGAAGGGGGCCCTTCACCCCTCCACTTT
cdr3_aa: CASMPREGGPSPLHF

clone_size: NA
d_call: NA
v_call: TRBV18
j_call: TRBJ2-1
cdr3_nt: TGTGCCAGCTCACCACTTACAACCCTCGATGAGCAGTTCTTC
cdr3_aa: CASSPLTTLDEQFF

clone_size: many
d_call: NA
v_call: TRBV9
j_call: TRBJ1-4
cdr3_nt: TGTGCCAGCAGCGTCGGGGTCCAAAATGAAAAACTGTTTTTT
cdr3_aa: CASSVGVQNEKLFF

clone_size: few
d_call: NA
v_call: TRBV20-1
j_call: TRBJ1-1
cdr3_nt: TGCAGTGCGCACCAGGGTTGGGCTACTGAAGCTTTCTTT
cdr3_aa: CSAHQGWATEAFF

clone_size: NA
d_call: TRBD2
v_call: TRBV27
j_call: TRBJ2-7
cdr3_nt: TGTGCCAGCAGTACCTCTACTAGCGGCCTTGAGTGGCAGTACTTC
cdr3_aa: CASSTSTSGLEWQYF

clone_size: many
d_call: NA
v_call: TRBV12-3/TRBV12-4
j_call: TRBJ2-1
cdr3_nt: TGTGCCAGCAGTTTCGGGCGGGGGCAGTTCTTC
cdr3_aa: CASSFGRGQFF

clone_size: many
d_call: TRBD2
v_call: TRBV5-1
j_call: TRBJ2-1
cdr3_nt: TGCGCCAGCAGCCCCGGACTAGCGGGAGACCACAATGAGCAGTTCTTC
cdr3_aa: CASSPGLAGDHNEQFF

clone_size: few
d_call: NA
v_call: TRBV4-3
j_call: TRBJ2-7
cdr3_nt: TGCGCCAGCAGCCAAGGTAGCTATTCCTACGAGCAGTACTTC
cdr3_aa: CASSQGSYSYEQYF